This T cell receptor beta chain was retrieved from a study of cytomegalovirus exposure and HLA in healthy donors. Study results and limitations: Roughly even sequencing depth across donors was the assumption behind the presence/absence analyses. One cluster of highly shared sequence variants probably arose as a sequencing artifact.

PCR amplification relied on 60 Vbeta primers (plus 13 Jbeta primers). Only in-frame clones appear in the TCRdb table, and some are missing; sequencing was by immunoSEQ multiplex PCR. The sample yields 100,000 to 150,000 clones, 65% to 80% seen once. Germline CDR1 is MDHEN and CDR2 is SYDVKM. The CDR3 length is 13 residues. Trimming removed 2 bases from V and 6 bases from J, with 10 bases in between. Notes on this clone: What it binds is unknown.

The chain combines TRBV28 with TRBJ1-2, with D possibly matching TRBD1 (5 bases). The sample taken for sequencing was PBMCs. The source is a male donor in good health and CMV-seropositive. The CDR3: CASSLRFRDGYTF. CDR3 sequence (DNA): TGTGCCAGCAGTTTAAGGTTCAGGGATGGCTACACCTTC.